The 26 T cell receptor beta chains below come from one sample, sequenced in a study of OX40 agonist ivuxolimab in advanced cancers. Here immunoSEQ multiplex PCR was the method, and the copy in TCRdb shows in-frame clones only, minus some. Altogether 95,000 to 150,000 clones are present, about 93% being singletons, with the ten largest covering roughly 0.15%. The input for sequencing was CD4+ or CD8+ T cells sorted from blood, taken in a trial of the OX40 agonist ivuxolimab. All receptors come from an adult with an advanced solid tumor such as melanoma, head and neck, liver or kidney cancer.

The rearrangement links TRBV6-5 to TRBJ2-3; D remains ambiguous. This CDR3 is built from 12 residues. V lost 6 bases, J lost 2 bases, and 6 bases lay in between. Germline V lookup: CDR1 MNHEY, CDR2 SVGAGI. The CDR3 spells CASRTNTDTQYF. DNA for the CDR3: TGTGCCAGCAGGACGAACACAGATACGCAGTATTTT.

The chain links TRBV7-9 to TRBJ1-5, with D hard to call. V lost 5 bases and J lost 3, with 8 bases in between. The CDR3 has 13 residues. Germline CDR1 and CDR2: SEHNR and FQNEAQ (reference sequence). The CDR3 DNA sequence: TGTGCCAGCAGCCAGTGGGCCAATCAGCCCCAGCATTTT. It codes for CASSQWANQPQHF.

This clone occurred once. This sequence joins TRBV7-3 and TRBJ2-2, with TRBD2 as a possible D gene (6 bases). The CDR3 runs to 14 residues. Looked up from germline, CDR1 is SGHTA and CDR2 is FQGTGA. V was clipped by 5 bases and J by 6 bases, with 13 bases between them. CDR3 region: CASSPGLYSGELFF. In nucleotides, the CDR3 is TGTGCCAGCAGCCCCGGACTATACTCCGGGGAGCTGTTTTTT.

The chain combines TRBV6-5 with TRBJ1-6; TRBD1 matches 7 bases. Losses at the gene ends were 5 bases for V and 7 bases for J; bases not matched to a gene: 5. CDR3 length equals 14 residues. Per germline, CDR1 MNHEY and CDR2 SVGAGI. The CDR3 protein is CASSRDSLNSPLHF. The CDR3 DNA follows: TGTGCCAGCAGTAGGGACAGCCTAAATTCACCCCTCCACTTT.

V usage is TRBV19 and J usage is TRBJ2-5; D is undetermined. The better agreement between TRBJ2-7 and the DNA end casts doubt on the J call. Germline assignment: CDR1 LNHDA and CDR2 SQIVND (reference sequence). The CDR3 runs to 11 residues. The chain's CDR3 is CASTSVYEQYF. In DNA, the CDR3 is TGTGCCAGTACCTCAGTCTACGAGCAGTACTTC.

The V and J genes are TRBV18 and TRBJ1-1; no clear D. The germline CDR1 and CDR2 sequences are KGHSH and LQKENI. V lost 7 bases and J 5 bases, leaving 8 bases between the germline ends. The CDR3 covers 11 residues. CDR3 sequence reads: CASLGETEAFF. In DNA form, the CDR3 reads TGTGCCAGCTTGGGAGAGACTGAAGCTTTCTTT. The whole variable domain, remainder taken from reference TRBV18 and TRBJ1-1, is NAGVMQNPRHLVRRRGQEARLRCSPMKGHSHVYWYRQLPEEGLKFMVYLQKENIIDESGMPKERFSAEFPKEGPSILRIQQVVRGDSAAYFCASLGETEAFFGQGTRLTVV.

The chain employs TRBV7-9 and TRBJ1-1; D might be TRBD1 (5 bases). CDR3 length: 14 amino acids. Trimming took 5 bases from V and 0 from J, leaving 10 bases between them. Germline V gene data show CDR1 as SEHNR and CDR2 as FQNEAQ (reference sequence). The CDR3 reads CASSRDVLNTEAFF. The CDR3 DNA follows: TGTGCCAGCAGCCGGGACGTTTTGAACACTGAAGCTTTCTTT.

The chain employs TRBV4-2 and TRBJ1-2; D unclear. Germline loops: CDR1 LGHNA, CDR2 YNFKEQ. The ends were cut back, 0 bases at V and 4 bases at J, with 6 bases in the middle. This CDR3 region has 13 residues. As DNA, the CDR3 is TGTGCCAGCAGCCAAGAGGGTGGCTATGGCTACACCTTC. Its protein is CASSQEGGYGYTF.

The chain has TRBV28 and TRBJ1-2; a possible D gene is TRBD1 (5 bases). Germline loops: CDR1 MDHEN, CDR2 SYDVKM. The V and J ends lost 3 bases and 7 bases respectively, with 12 bases between them. This CDR3 has 13 residues. This chain's CDR3 is CASSLGPGPGYTF. The CDR3 DNA reads as TGTGCCAGCAGTTTGGGCCCAGGGCCTGGCTACACCTTC.

The chain uses TRBV19 and TRBJ1-3, with D possibly being TRBD1 (5 bases). V was trimmed by 3 bases and J by 2 bases, leaving 8 bases between them. The CDR3 is 14 amino acids. Germline CDR1 reads LNHDA; CDR2 reads SQIVND (reference sequence). CDR3 residues: CASSIAGAGNTIYF. The CDR3 DNA sequence: TGTGCCAGTAGTATTGCGGGGGCTGGAAACACCATATATTTT.

V and J are TRBV5-1 and TRBJ1-1, with 8 bases matching TRBD1. This CDR3 comprises 17 residues. Germline loops: CDR1 SGHRS, CDR2 YFSETQ. J gave up 4 bases and V 2 bases, and 13 bases lay outside the gene matches. CDR3 nucleotide sequence: TGCGCCAGCAGCTTAGCTGTGCAGGGGGCGCGGCGCACTGAAGCTTTCTTT. Residues: CASSLAVQGARRTEAFF.

In this sample, this clone turned up a few times. The chain joins TRBV4-1 to TRBJ1-4; D not resolved. V lost 1 base and J lost 7, with 13 bases in between. Germline CDR1 and CDR2: MGHRA and YSYEKL. This CDR3 has 15 residues. CDR3 sequence reads: CASSQAELRREKLFF. CDR3 in DNA: TGCGCCAGCAGCCAAGCCGAACTTCGGCGTGAAAAACTGTTTTTT.

This chain connects TRBV6-5 to TRBJ2-1, with a weak D call TRBD1 (5 bases). Per the germline V gene, CDR1 is MNHEY and CDR2 is SVGAGI. CDR3 length equals 12 residues. V lost 2 bases and J lost 6, with 5 bases in between. The DNA of the CDR3 is TGTGCCAGCAGTTACCAGGGCAATGAGCAGTTCTTC. It specifies CASSYQGNEQFF.

This chain joins TRBV7-8 and TRBJ2-1; 11 bases match TRBD2. V shed 1 base and J 10 bases; nucleotides not matched to a gene: 6. The CDR3 covers 15 residues. Germline V gives CDR1 SGHVS, CDR2 FQNEAQ. CDR3 residues: CASSLGGLAELEQFF. The DNA for the CDR3 is TGTGCCAGCAGCTTAGGGGGACTAGCGGAATTGGAGCAGTTCTTC. Full variable domain (rest looked up from reference TRBV7-8 and TRBJ2-1): GAGVSQSPRYKVAKRGQDVALRCDPISGHVSLFWYQQALGQGPEFLTYFQNEAQLDKSGLPSDRFFAERPEGSVSTLKIQRTQQEDSAVYLCASSLGGLAELEQFFGPGTRLTVL.

This clone appeared a single time. The chain combines TRBV19 with TRBJ1-1, with D possibly matching TRBD1 (6 bases). Germline V CDR1 and CDR2: LNHDA, SQIVND (reference sequence). The CDR3 contains 14 residues. Trimming cost V 5 bases and J 1 base, with 11 bases left between them. The CDR3 DNA sequence: TGTGCCAGTAGTTTAAGGACAGCGAACACTGAAGCTTTCTTT. As protein: CASSLRTANTEAFF.

The CDR3 sequence: CASSYSGRGHYNEQFF. In nucleotides, the CDR3 is TGTGCCAGCAGTTACTCGGGCAGGGGGCACTACAATGAGCAGTTCTTC. The gene calls are TRBV6-6 and TRBJ2-1; TRBD1 agrees at 8 bases. Losses at the gene ends were 0 bases for V and 3 bases for J; bases not matched to a gene: 4. The CDR3 spans 16 residues. Germline CDR1 is MNHNY and CDR2 is SVGAGI (reference sequence).

V and J are TRBV19 and TRBJ2-7; D perhaps matches TRBD1 (6 bases). The CDR3 has 14 amino acids. Germline lookup yields CDR1 LNHDA and CDR2 SQIVND (reference sequence). V was trimmed by 4 bases and J by 2 bases, leaving 12 bases between them. CDR3 sequence (DNA): TGTGCCAGTAGTACACAGGGAAAAACCTACGAGCAGTACTTC. As protein: CASSTQGKTYEQYF.

The chain is built from TRBV11-2 and TRBJ2-2; D is unresolved. The V gene lost 0 bases and the J gene lost 7 bases, with 9 bases spanning the gap. Germline lookup yields CDR1 SGHAT and CDR2 FQNNGV. This CDR3 has 14 residues. The CDR3 DNA follows: TGTGCCAGCAGCTTAGATCTGGTGGGCGGGGAGCTGTTTTTT. Its translation is CASSLDLVGGELFF. The full variable domain, its missing parts supplied by reference TRBV11-2 and TRBJ2-2, is EAGVAQSPRYKIIEKRQSVAFWCNPISGHATLYWYQQILGQGPKLLIQFQNNGVVDDSQLPKDRFSAERLKGVDSTLKIQPAKLEDSAVYLCASSLDLVGGELFFGEGSRLTVL.

The chain links TRBV7-9 to TRBJ1-2; 10 bases fit TRBD1. The CDR3 has 17 amino acids. CDR1 and CDR2 (germline): SEHNR, FQNEAQ (reference sequence). Trimming took 5 bases from V and 6 from J; bases not matched to a gene: 15. This chain's CDR3 is CASSPTGDRGAKDGYTF. The CDR3 DNA is TGTGCCAGCAGCCCCACCGGGGACAGGGGCGCTAAGGATGGCTACACCTTC. The full variable domain, its missing parts supplied by reference TRBV7-9 and TRBJ1-2, is DTGVSQNPRHKITKRGQNVTFRCDPISEHNRLYWYRQTLGQGPEFLTYFQNEAQLEKSRLLSDRFSAERPKGSFSTLEIQRTEQGDSAMYLCASSPTGDRGAKDGYTFGSGTRLTVV.

The gene calls are TRBV19 and TRBJ2-5; D is unclear. CDR3 length: 15 residues. Trimming removed 4 bases at V and 2 bases at J, with 14 bases between. Germline V gene sequence: CDR1 LNHDA, CDR2 SQIVND (reference sequence). The CDR3 DNA reads as TGTGCCAGTAGTACCCTTAGTGCCGGACAAGAGACCCAGTACTTC. This translates into CASSTLSAGQETQYF.

The J gene is TRBJ2-6, the V gene TRBV27; 10 bases match TRBD2. Trimming at V came to 7 bases and at J to 0 bases, leaving 6 bases not matched to a gene. Germline V CDR1 and CDR2: MNHEY, SMNVEV (reference sequence). The CDR3 is made up of 17 amino acids. CDR3 loop: CASTLSGGISGANVLTF. CDR3 DNA: TGTGCCAGCACCCTTAGCGGGGGGATCTCTGGGGCCAACGTCCTGACTTTC.

A note on this clone: The same CDR3 also results from other DNA sequences found in this sample. The chain carries TRBV7-2 and TRBJ2-5, with 8 bases aligning to TRBD1. The length of the CDR3 is 14 residues. With V trimmed by 1 base and J by 4 bases, 2 bases remained unmatched. Germline lookup yields CDR1 SGHTA and CDR2 FQGNSA. As DNA, the CDR3 is TGTGCCAGCAGCTTAGGCAGGGGGCGAGAGACCCAGTACTTC. Translated, it gives CASSLGRGRETQYF. The entire variable domain, with the rest obtained from reference TRBV7-2 and TRBJ2-5, is as follows: GAGVSQSPSNKVTEKGKDVELRCDPISGHTALYWYRQSLGQGLEFLIYFQGNSAPDKSGLPSDRFSAERTGGSVSTLTIQRTQQEDSAVYLCASSLGRGRETQYFGPGTRLLVL.

This clone has a single count. J is TRBJ2-1 and V is TRBV7-9; D possibly matches TRBD1 or TRBD2 (6 bases each). The CDR3 contains 11 residues. The germline V gene encodes CDR1 SEHNR and CDR2 FQNEAQ (reference sequence). V was pared by 1 base and J by 15 bases, with 10 bases between. The CDR3 is CASSLDREAFF. Here the CDR3 DNA reads TGTGCCAGCAGCTTAGACAGGGAGGCGTTCTTC.

V and J are TRBV27 and TRBJ1-5; the match to TRBD1 covers 8 bases. CDR1 and CDR2 from the germline V gene are MNHEY and SMNVEV (reference sequence). V lost 3 bases, J lost 4 bases, and 5 bases stayed unmatched. CDR3 size: 15 residues. CDR3 in amino acids: CASSFAQGGNQPQHF. In DNA, the CDR3 is TGTGCCAGCAGTTTCGCACAGGGGGGGAATCAGCCCCAGCATTTT.

The genes are TRBV4-1 and TRBJ1-3; 9 bases are a match to TRBD1. The ends lost 4 bases at V and 2 bases at J; junction bases unmatched: 18. Germline CDR1 reads MGHRA; CDR2 reads YSYEKL. The length of the CDR3 is 20 residues. The chain's CDR3 is CASSLSAGTGRILPGNTIYF. CDR3 DNA: TGCGCCAGCAGCCTCTCCGCCGGGACAGGGCGTATACTCCCTGGAAACACCATATATTTT.

This clone appeared a single time. The chain joins TRBV5-1 to TRBJ2-2; 7 nucleotides align to TRBD1. V shed 4 bases, J shed 1 base, and the junction held 10 bases outside the gene matches. The CDR3 covers 17 residues. CDR1 and CDR2 from the germline V gene are SGHRS and YFSETQ. This chain's CDR3 is CASSPIFTGVNTGELFF. The CDR3 DNA reads TGCGCCAGCAGCCCAATTTTCACAGGGGTGAACACCGGGGAGCTGTTTTTT. The full variable domain, with the rest looked up from reference TRBV5-1 and TRBJ2-2, is KAGVTQTPRYLIKTRGQQVTLSCSPISGHRSVSWYQQTPGQGLQFLFEYFSETQRNKGNFPGRFSGRQFSNSRSEMNVSTLELGDSALYLCASSPIFTGVNTGELFFGEGSRLTVL.